This T cell receptor (beta chain) was profiled in a study of cytomegalovirus exposure and HLA in healthy donors. About the study: The study's early data release held roughly 91 million unique TCRs from HLA-typed donors.

General study results and limits: TCR association rates varied by HLA locus in a later analysis, with DRB1 highest and HLA-C lowest.

This clone is a singleton in its sample. Its antigen is unknown. The CDR3 is made up of 16 amino acids. Germline CDR1 and CDR2: SGHKS and YYEKEE (reference sequence). The trim removed 0 bases at V and 1 base at J, leaving 3 bases unmatched. In the PCR, 60 Vbeta and 13 Jbeta primers were used. TCRdb keeps only in-frame clones here, not all; method: immunoSEQ multiplex PCR. This table has 250,000 to 350,000 clones, approximately 90% appearing once. This sequence joins TRBV5-5 and TRBJ2-5; TRBD2 matches 10 bases. What was sequenced was PBMCs. The receptor's source is a man aged 40-50 years in good health and CMV-seropositive. CDR3 sequence: CASSLVLAGAQETQYF. The CDR3 DNA reads as TGTGCCAGCAGCTTGGTCCTAGCGGGGGCCCAAGAGACCCAGTACTTC. The full variable domain, with the rest looked up from reference TRBV5-5 and TRBJ2-5, is DAGVTQSPTHLIKTRGQQVTLRCSPISGHKSVSWYQQVLGQGPQFIFQYYEKEERGRGNFPDRFSARQFPNYSSELNVNALLLGDSALYLCASSLVLAGAQETQYFGPGTRLLVL.